This T cell receptor beta chain was profiled in a study of Ad26.COV2.S vaccination and SARS-CoV-2 variants. The sample's treatment: over 15 received Ad26.COV2.S at low or high dose, single or two shots; 5 received placebo; per-sample allocation not given. Sampling took place 63 days after the first vaccine or placebo injection. This CDR3 has 19 residues. The trim removed 0 bases at V and 1 base at J, leaving 7 bases unmatched. Germline V gene lookup returns CDR1 KGHDR and CDR2 SFDVKD. Libraries were prepared by immunoSEQ multiplex PCR; TCRdb keeps only in-frame clonotypes and omits some of them. This sample has under 500,000 clones, with 92% found just once.

The chain is built from TRBV24-1 and TRBJ2-6; 8 bases agree with TRBD1. This receptor was taken from a person between 18 and 60 years old who received the Ad26.COV2.S COVID-19 vaccine or a placebo. Material: peripheral blood, obtained in a trial of Ad26.COV2.S vaccine versus placebo. The CDR3 region is CATSDLGQGRKSGANVLTF. Here the CDR3 DNA reads TGTGCCACCAGTGATTTGGGACAGGGTCGAAAATCTGGGGCCAACGTCCTGACTTTC.